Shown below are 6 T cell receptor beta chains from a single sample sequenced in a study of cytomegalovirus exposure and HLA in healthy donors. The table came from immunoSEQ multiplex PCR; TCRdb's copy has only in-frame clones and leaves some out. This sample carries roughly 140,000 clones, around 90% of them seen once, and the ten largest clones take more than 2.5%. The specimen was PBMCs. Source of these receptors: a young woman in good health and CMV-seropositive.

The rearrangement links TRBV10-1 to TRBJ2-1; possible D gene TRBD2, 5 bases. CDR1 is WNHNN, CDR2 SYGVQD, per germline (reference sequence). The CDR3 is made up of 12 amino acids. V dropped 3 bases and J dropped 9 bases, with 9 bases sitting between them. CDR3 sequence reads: CASSDLGGEQFF. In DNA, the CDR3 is TGCGCCAGCAGTGATTTAGGAGGTGAGCAGTTCTTC.

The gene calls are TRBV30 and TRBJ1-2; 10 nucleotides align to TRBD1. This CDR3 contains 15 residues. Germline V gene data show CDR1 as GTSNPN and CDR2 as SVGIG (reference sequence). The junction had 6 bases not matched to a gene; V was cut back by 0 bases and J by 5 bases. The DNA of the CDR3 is TGTGCCTGGAGTGTATACGACAGGGGGCATTATGGCTACACCTTC. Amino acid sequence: CAWSVYDRGHYGYTF.

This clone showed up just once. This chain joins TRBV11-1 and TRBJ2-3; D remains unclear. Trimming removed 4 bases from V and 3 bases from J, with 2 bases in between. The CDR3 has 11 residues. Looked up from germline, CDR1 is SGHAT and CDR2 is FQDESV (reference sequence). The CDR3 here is CASSSTDTQYF. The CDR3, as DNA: TGTGCCAGCAGCTCTACAGATACGCAGTATTTT.

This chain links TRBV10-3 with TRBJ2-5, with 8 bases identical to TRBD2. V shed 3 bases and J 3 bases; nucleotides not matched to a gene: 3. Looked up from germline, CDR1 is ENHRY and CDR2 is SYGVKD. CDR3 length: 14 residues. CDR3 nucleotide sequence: TGTGCCATCAGTGATGGCGGGAGGAAAGAGACCCAGTACTTC. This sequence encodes CAISDGGRKETQYF.

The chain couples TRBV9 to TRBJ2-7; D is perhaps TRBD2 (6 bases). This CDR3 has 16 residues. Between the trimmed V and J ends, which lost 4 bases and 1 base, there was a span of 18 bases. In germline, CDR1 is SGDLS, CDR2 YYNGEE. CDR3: CASSLGGAGQSYEQYF. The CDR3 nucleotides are TGTGCCAGCAGCTTGGGGGGAGCGGGCCAATCCTACGAGCAGTACTTC.

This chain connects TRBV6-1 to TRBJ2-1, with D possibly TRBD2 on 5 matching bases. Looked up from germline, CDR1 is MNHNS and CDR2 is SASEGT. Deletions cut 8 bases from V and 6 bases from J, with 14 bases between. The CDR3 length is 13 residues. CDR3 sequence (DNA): TGTGCCAGCCGGAGGTCGGGCACCAATGAGCAGTTCTTC. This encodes CASRRSGTNEQFF.